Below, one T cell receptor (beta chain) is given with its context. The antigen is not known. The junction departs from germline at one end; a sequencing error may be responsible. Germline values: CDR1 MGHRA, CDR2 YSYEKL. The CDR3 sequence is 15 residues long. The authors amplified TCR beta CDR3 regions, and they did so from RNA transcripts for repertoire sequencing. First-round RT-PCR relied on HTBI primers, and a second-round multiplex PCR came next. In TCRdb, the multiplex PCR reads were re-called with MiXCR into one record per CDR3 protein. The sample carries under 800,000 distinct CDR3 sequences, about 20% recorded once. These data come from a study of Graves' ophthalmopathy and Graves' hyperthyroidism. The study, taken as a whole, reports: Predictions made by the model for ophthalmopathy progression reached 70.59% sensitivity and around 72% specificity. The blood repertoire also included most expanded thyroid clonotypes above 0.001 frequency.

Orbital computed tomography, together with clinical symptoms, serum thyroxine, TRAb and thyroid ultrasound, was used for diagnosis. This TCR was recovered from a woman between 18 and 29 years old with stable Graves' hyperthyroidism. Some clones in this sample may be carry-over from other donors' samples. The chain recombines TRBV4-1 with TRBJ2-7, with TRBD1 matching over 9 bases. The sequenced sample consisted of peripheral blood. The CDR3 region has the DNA TGCGCCAGCAGCCTCCGGGACAGGGACTTCTACGAGCTGTACTTC. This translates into CASSLRDRDFYELYF.